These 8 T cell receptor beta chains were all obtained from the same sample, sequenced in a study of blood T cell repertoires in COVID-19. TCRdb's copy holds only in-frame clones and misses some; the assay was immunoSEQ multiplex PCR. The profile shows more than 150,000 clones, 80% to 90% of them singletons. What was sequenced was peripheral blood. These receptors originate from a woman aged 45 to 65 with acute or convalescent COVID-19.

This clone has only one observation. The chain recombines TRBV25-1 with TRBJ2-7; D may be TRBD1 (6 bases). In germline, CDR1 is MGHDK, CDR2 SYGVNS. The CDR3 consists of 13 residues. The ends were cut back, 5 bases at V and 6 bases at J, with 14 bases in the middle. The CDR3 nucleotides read TGTGCCAGCAGTACGGGACATCTTCCCGAGCAGTACTTC. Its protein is CASSTGHLPEQYF.

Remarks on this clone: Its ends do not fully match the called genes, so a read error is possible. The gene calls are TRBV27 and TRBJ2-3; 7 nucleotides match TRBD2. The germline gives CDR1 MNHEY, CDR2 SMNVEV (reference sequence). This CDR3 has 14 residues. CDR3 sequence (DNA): TGTGCCAGCAGTTTGGAGACTAGCACGGATACGCAGTATTTT. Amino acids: CASSLETSTDTQYF.

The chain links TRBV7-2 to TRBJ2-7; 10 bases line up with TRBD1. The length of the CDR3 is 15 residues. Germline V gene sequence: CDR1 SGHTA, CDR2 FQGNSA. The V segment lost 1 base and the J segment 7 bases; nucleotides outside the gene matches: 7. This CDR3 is CASSLGPGTGVEQYF. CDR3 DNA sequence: TGTGCCAGCAGCTTAGGCCCCGGGACAGGGGTGGAGCAGTACTTC.

The CDR3 loop reads CASSSHLVNYEQYF. The CDR3 DNA sequence: TGTGCCAGCAGTTCTCACTTGGTTAACTACGAGCAGTACTTC. The chain joins TRBV6-2 or TRBV6-3 to TRBJ2-7; D not certain. The CDR3 runs to 14 residues. The ends were cut back, 4 bases at V and 3 bases at J, with 13 bases in the middle. Germline loops: CDR1 MNHEY, CDR2 SVGEGT.

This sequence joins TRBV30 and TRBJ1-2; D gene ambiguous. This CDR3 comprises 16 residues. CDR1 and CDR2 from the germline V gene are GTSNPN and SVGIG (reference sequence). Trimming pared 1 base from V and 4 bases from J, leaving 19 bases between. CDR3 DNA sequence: TGTGCCTGGAGTGGGGTTGGGCAGGCCCTTTCCTATGGCTACACCTTC. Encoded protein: CAWSGVGQALSYGYTF.

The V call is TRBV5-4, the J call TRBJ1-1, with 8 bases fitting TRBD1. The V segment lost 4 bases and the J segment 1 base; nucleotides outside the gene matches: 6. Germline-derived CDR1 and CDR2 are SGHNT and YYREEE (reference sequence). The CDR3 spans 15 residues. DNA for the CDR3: TGTGCCAGCAGCGTGGGTCAGGGGGCGAACACTGAAGCTTTCTTT. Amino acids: CASSVGQGANTEAFF.

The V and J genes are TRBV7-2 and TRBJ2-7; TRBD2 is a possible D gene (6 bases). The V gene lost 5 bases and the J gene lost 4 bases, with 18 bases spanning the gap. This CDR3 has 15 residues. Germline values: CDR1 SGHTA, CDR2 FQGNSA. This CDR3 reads CASSPSPGGLYEQYF. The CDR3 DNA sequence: TGTGCCAGCAGCCCGTCGCCCGGGGGATTGTACGAGCAGTACTTC.

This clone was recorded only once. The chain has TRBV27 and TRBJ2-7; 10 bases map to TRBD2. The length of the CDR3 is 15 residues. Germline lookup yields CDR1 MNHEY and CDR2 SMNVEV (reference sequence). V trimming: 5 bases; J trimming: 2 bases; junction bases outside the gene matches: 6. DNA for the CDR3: TGTGCCAGCAGTGTAGCGGGAGGTACGCCCTACGAGCAGTACTTC. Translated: CASSVAGGTPYEQYF.